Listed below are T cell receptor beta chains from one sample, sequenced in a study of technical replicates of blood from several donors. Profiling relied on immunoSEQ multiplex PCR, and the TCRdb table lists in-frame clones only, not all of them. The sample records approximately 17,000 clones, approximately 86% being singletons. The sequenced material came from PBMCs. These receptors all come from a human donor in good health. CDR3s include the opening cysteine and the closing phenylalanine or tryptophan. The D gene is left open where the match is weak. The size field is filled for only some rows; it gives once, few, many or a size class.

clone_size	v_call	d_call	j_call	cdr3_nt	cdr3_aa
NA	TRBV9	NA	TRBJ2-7	TGTGCCAGCAGCGTAGTTTCTAGTGGGTTCGACGAGCAGTACTTC	CASSVVSSGFDEQYF
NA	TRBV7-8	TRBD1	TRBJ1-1	TGTGCCAGCAGCACCAACCCCCGGACAGGGCTGTTGAACACTGAAGCTTTCTTT	CASSTNPRTGLLNTEAFF
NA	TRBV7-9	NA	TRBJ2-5	TGTGCCAGGGGGGCGCGAGAGACCCAGTACTTC	CARGARETQYF
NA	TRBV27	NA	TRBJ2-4	TGTGCCAGCAGTTTGGGGGGAGGAGCCAAAAACATTCAGTACTTC	CASSLGGGAKNIQYF
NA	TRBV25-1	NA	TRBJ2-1	TGTGCCAGCAGTGAATCCGGGACCTACAATGAGCAGTTCTTC	CASSESGTYNEQFF
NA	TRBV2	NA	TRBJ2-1	TGTGCCAGCAGTGAAACGGTGTGGACAGTCTACAATGAGCAGTTCTTC	CASSETVWTVYNEQFF
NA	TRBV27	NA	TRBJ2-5	TGTGCCAGCAGTCCGCTCGGGGGGCCCAAGCGGGGCCAAGAGACCCAGTACTTC	CASSPLGGPKRGQETQYF
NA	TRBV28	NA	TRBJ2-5	TGTGCCAGCAGATCCGGACAGTCCCAAGAGACCCAGTACTTC	CASRSGQSQETQYF
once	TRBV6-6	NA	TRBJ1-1	TGTGCCAGCAGTAGAATGGCAGGGCGCACTGAAGCTTTCTTT	CASSRMAGRTEAFF
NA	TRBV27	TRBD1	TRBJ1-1	TGTGCCAGCAAACCGGGACAGGGGGCGGGTACTGAAGCTTTCTTT	CASKPGQGAGTEAFF
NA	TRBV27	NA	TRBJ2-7	TGTGCCAGCAGTTTAATCGGTCAGGGTAACTCCGAGCAGTACTTC	CASSLIGQGNSEQYF
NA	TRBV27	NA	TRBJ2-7	TGTGCCAGCAGTCCCGGACTCTCTGGCCCCCGAGCCTACGAGCAGTACTTC	CASSPGLSGPRAYEQYF
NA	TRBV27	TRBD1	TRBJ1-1	TGTGCCAGCAGTTTCGGGACAGGTATGAACACTGAAGCTTTCTTT	CASSFGTGMNTEAFF
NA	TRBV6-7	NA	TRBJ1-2	TGTGCCAGCAGTTTAGCGGGGGTTGTCTATGGCTACACCTTC	CASSLAGVVYGYTF
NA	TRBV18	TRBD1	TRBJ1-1	TGTGCCAGCTCACGAAGCAGGGGGGAGAACACTGAAGCTTTCTTT	CASSRSRGENTEAFF
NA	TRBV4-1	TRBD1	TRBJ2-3	TGCGCCAGCAGCCTGGACAGGAACACAGATACGCAGTATTTT	CASSLDRNTDTQYF
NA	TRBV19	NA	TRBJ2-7	TGTGCCAGTAGTATGGGGCAGGGTGGGTCCTCCTACGAGCAGTACTTC	CASSMGQGGSSYEQYF
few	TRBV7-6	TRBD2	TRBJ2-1	TGTGCCAGCAGCTCGTATTCCGGGACTAGCGGCGACAATGAGCAGTTCTTC	CASSSYSGTSGDNEQFF
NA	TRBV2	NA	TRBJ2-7	TGTGCCAGCAGTGAATACACCTACGAGCAGTACTTC	CASSEYTYEQYF
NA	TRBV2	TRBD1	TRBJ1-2	TGTGCCAGCAGTGAAGAGGGACAGGGCTTTGGCTACACCTTC	CASSEEGQGFGYTF
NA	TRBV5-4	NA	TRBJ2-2	TGTGCCAGCAGCTTGGGGGGCGCGATCAACACCGGGGAGCTGTTTTTT	CASSLGGAINTGELFF
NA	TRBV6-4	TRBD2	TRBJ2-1	TGTGCCAGCAGACAAGAAGCGGGAGGCTCCTACAATGAGCAGTTCTTC	CASRQEAGGSYNEQFF
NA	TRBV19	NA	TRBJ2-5	TGTGCCAGTAGTGCCGACAGGACTCGGCAGACCCAGTACTTC	CASSADRTRQTQYF
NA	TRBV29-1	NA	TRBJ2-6	TGCAGCGTTGACATTGCTGGGGCCAACGTCCTGACTTTC	CSVDIAGANVLTF
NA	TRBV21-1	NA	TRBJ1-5	TGTGCCAGCAGCCCTTGGGACAGGGGCGGTTGCAATCAGCCCCAGCATTTT	CASSPWDRGGCNQPQHF
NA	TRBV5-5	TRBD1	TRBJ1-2	TGTGCCAGCAGCGAGGGACAGGGGGTCCGTGGCTACACCTTC	CASSEGQGVRGYTF
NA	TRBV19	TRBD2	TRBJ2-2	TGTGCCAGTAGTACCAGTTCCGGGACTAGCCCCGGGGAGCTGTTTTTT	CASSTSSGTSPGELFF
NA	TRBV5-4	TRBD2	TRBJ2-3	TGTGCCAGCAGCTGGACTAGCGGGAGGGAAGATACGCAGTATTTT	CASSWTSGREDTQYF